The TCR beta chain under discussion was sequenced for a study of blood T cells in healthy people across ages. The study, taken as a whole, reports: Strong correlation was found linking TCR beta diversity to naive T cell percentage.

V was clipped by 2 bases and J by 0 bases; unmatched bases: 4. The CDR3 is 16 amino acids. Per the germline V gene, CDR1 is DFQATT and CDR2 is SNEGSKA (reference sequence). It was with a sample-barcoded 5' primer and a J-beta primer mix that a second PCR of about 6 to 12 cycles was run. Each cDNA molecule, via a template-switch adaptor with 12 random nucleotides, was tagged. Individual samples furnished no less than 2.5 million CDR3-containing paired-end reads apiece. Via MiXCR, TCRdb re-called the 5' RACE reads, giving one row per CDR3 protein. The table shows over 1,500,000 distinct CDR3 sequences, with about 49% occurring only once. Details on this clonotype: Its antigen is currently unknown.

The origin of this receptor is a woman aged 40 to 55 in good health. Sequencing was carried out using blood. The genes are TRBV20-1 and TRBJ1-6; TRBD1 aligns across 7 bases. The CDR3 sequence: CSARPGGASYNSPLHF. CDR3 coding DNA: TGCAGTGCTAGACCAGGGGGGGCCTCCTATAATTCACCCCTCCACTTT.